This paragraph covers one T cell receptor beta chain sequence. This sample stems from a study of a mutant IDH1 vaccine in newly diagnosed glioma. Across the study: Treatment recipients were approximately 60% male and roughly 38% female, and their mean age was around 37 years. The earlier regimen, radiotherapy, temozolomide, or both, was most often both.

Germline CDR1 and CDR2: SGHVS and FNYEAQ. V lost 5 bases and J 11 bases, leaving 17 bases between the germline ends. This CDR3 is built from 13 residues. Time point specified: baseline, week 1 (first vaccination visit). Regarding treatment: pre-vaccination baseline after standard-of-care therapy. Assay: immunoSEQ multiplex PCR; the TCRdb copy retains only in-frame clones and omits some. This sample yields around 63,000 clones, of which about 91% are seen a single time; 2.5% to 3% belongs to the top ten. This chain joins TRBV7-6 and TRBJ2-3; weak D call: TRBD1 (5 bases). The sequence came from a man between 50 and 59 years old with glioma. This specimen consisted of PBMCs, obtained from a glioma patient treated with radiotherapy, temozolomide or both. For the CDR3, the DNA is TGTGCCAGCAGCCCCCAGGGATACGCTATGCAGTATTTT. Its protein is CASSPQGYAMQYF.